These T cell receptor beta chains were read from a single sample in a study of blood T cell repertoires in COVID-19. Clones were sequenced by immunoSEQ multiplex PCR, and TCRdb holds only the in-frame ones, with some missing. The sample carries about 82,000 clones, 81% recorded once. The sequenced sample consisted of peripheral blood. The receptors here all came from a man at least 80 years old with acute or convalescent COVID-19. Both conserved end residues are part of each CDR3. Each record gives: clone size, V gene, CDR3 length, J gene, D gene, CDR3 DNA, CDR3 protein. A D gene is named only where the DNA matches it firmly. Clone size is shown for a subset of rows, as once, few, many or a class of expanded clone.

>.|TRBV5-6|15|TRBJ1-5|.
TGTGCCAGCAGCTTGGCAGGAGGGCCTGATCAGCCCCAGCATTTT
CASSLAGGPDQPQHF
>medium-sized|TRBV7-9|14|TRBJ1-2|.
TGTGCCAGCACCCTCTCGGGCGGGGACTATGGCTACACCTTC
CASTLSGGDYGYTF
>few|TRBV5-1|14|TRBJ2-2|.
TGCGCCAGCAGCTTGGCCGGGAACACCGGGGAGCTGTTTTTT
CASSLAGNTGELFF
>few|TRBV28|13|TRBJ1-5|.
TGTGCCAGCAGTTTCCCAGTTCGTCAGCCCCAGCATTTT
CASSFPVRQPQHF
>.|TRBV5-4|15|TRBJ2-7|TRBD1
TGTGCCAGCAGCCTCACCGGGACAGGAACCTACGAGCAGTACTTC
CASSLTGTGTYEQYF
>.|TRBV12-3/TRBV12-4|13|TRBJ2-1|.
TGTGCCAGCAGTTTGGTCGGGATGAATGAGCAGTTCTTC
CASSLVGMNEQFF
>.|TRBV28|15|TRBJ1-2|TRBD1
TGTGCCAGCAGTCTATCAGGGGGAGTAAACTATGGCTACACCTTC
CASSLSGGVNYGYTF
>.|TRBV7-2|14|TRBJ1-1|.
TGTGCCAGCAGCTCGCTACCGGACAGCACTGAAGCTTTCTTT
CASSSLPDSTEAFF
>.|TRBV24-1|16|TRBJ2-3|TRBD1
TGTGCCACCAGTGACAGTCGGACAGGGGGCAAGGATACGCAGTATTTT
CATSDSRTGGKDTQYF
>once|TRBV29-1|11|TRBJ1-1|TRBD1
TGCAGCGCCGAGTCGACAGGGCGGGCTTTCTTT
CSAESTGRAFF
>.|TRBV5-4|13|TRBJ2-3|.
TGTGCCAGCAGCGGGGGGGCGACAGATACGCAGTATTTT
CASSGGATDTQYF
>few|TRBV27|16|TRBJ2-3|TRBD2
TGTGCCAGCAGTCCCGCGAGCGGGAGGGGCACAGATACGCAGTATTTT
CASSPASGRGTDTQYF
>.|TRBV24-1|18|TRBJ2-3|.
TGTGCCACCAGTGACAGATACCCAGGGAAAGGACCTGCAGATACGCAGTATTTT
CATSDRYPGKGPADTQYF
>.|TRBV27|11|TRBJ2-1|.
TGTGCCAGCATTACCCAGGGGGAGCAGTTCTTC
CASITQGEQFF
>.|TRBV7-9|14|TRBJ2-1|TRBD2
TGTGCCATCACGGGGACTAGCGGTTACAATGAGCAGTTCTTC
CAITGTSGYNEQFF
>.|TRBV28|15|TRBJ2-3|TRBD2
TGTGCCAGCAGTTTATTCGGCGGGAGGAAAGATACGCAGTATTTT
CASSLFGGRKDTQYF
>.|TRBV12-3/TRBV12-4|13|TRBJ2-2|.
TGTGCCAGCAAAGGACACCGCACCGGGGAGCTGTTTTTT
CASKGHRTGELFF
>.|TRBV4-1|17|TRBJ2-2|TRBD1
TGCGCCAGCAGCTACCGTTTACAGGGGGCGCGCACCGGGGAGCTGTTTTTT
CASSYRLQGARTGELFF
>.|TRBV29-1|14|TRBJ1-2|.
TGCAGCGTTGTCAACAGGGACCCTAACTATGGCTACACCTTC
CSVVNRDPNYGYTF
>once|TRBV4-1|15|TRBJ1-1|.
TGCGCCAGCAGCCAAGGTACAGGTGGAAGCACTGAAGCTTTCTTT
CASSQGTGGSTEAFF
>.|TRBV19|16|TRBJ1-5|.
TGTGCCAGTAGTCTGGGTGGGGGGGGCCGCAATCAGCCCCAGCATTTT
CASSLGGGGRNQPQHF
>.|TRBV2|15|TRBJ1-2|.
TGTGCCAGCAGTCTGCAATCGCAGGGGAACTATGGCTACACCTTC
CASSLQSQGNYGYTF
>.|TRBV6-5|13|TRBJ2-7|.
TGTGCCAGCAGCCGACTGGGGGCGTACGAGCAGTACTTC
CASSRLGAYEQYF
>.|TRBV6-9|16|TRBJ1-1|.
TGTGCCAGCAGTTATTCGGGGGCCGACAGGTACACTGAAGCTTTCTTT
CASSYSGADRYTEAFF
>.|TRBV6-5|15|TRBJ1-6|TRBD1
TGTGCCAGCAGACAGGGGGCGCTCTCTAATTCACCCCTCCACTTT
CASRQGALSNSPLHF
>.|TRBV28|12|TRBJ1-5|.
TGTGCCAGTACAGGAGGGAATCAGCCCCAGCATTTT
CASTGGNQPQHF
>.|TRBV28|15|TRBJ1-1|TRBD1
TGTGCCAGCACCCTCGGGAGCCCAGGGGGGAGGGAAGCTTTCTTT
CASTLGSPGGREAFF
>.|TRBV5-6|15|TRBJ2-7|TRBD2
TGTGCCAGCAGCCGCCCGGGGGGAAACTCCTACGAGCAGTACTTC
CASSRPGGNSYEQYF
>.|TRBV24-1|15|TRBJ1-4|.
TGTGCCACCAGTGATCCCACAGGTCGTAATGAAAAACTGTTTTTT
CATSDPTGRNEKLFF
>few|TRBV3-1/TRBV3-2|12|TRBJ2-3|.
TGTGCCAGCAGCCAAGATGAGCGATCGCAGTATTTT
CASSQDERSQYF
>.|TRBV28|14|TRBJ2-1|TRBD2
TGTGCCAGCACCCCGGGACTAGCGGGAACAACGGTGTTCTTC
CASTPGLAGTTVFF
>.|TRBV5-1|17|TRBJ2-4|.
TGCGCCAGCAGCCCGGTGGTTAGTAGATTAGCCAAAAACATTCAGTACTTC
CASSPVVSRLAKNIQYF
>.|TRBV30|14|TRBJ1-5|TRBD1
TGTGCCTGGAGTGCGGGACAGGATGATCAGCCCCAGCATTTT
CAWSAGQDDQPQHF
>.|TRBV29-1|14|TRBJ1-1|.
TGCAGCGTTGGAGGGTCAATCGCTAACACTGAAGCTTTCTTT
CSVGGSIANTEAFF
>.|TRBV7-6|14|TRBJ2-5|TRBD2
TGTGCCAGCAGCCTCGGGACTAGCGGTGAGACCCAGTACTTC
CASSLGTSGETQYF
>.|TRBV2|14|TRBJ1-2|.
TGTGCCAGCAGCGCCCAGGGGCCCGCTAGAGGCTACACCTTC
CASSAQGPARGYTF
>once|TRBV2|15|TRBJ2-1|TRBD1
TGTGCCAGCACCCTCGGTAGGGGGCCTTACAATGAGCAGTTCTTC
CASTLGRGPYNEQFF
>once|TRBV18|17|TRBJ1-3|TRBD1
TGTGCCAGCTCACCAACGACAGGGGGACCCTCTGGAAACACCATATATTTT
CASSPTTGGPSGNTIYF
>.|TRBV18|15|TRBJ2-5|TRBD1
TGTGCCAGCTCACCGTTCCGGGACAGCCAAGAGACCCAGTACTTC
CASSPFRDSQETQYF
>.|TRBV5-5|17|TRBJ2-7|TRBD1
TGTGCCAGCAGCTTGGTCCGAGGGACAGGGGATACCTACGAGCAGTACTTC
CASSLVRGTGDTYEQYF
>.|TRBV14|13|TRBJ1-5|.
TGTGCCAGCAGCCAAGAGTGGGGGGGAATCCAGCATTTT
CASSQEWGGIQHF
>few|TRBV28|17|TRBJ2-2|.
TGTGCCAGCAGCGGCCGTCGGACAGCCCGGAACACCGGGGAGCTGTTTTTT
CASSGRRTARNTGELFF
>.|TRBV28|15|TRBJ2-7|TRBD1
TGTGCCAGCAGACAGGGGACATTCCATTTCTACGAGCAGTACTTC
CASRQGTFHFYEQYF
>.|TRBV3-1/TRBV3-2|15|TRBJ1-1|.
TGTGCCAGCAGCCAAGTGGACTTCCTGAACACTGAAGCTTTCTTT
CASSQVDFLNTEAFF
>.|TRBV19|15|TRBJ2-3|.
TGTGCCAGTAGTATTGGCCAGGTTAGCACAGATACGCAGTATTTT
CASSIGQVSTDTQYF
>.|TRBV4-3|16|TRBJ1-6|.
TGCGCCAGCAGCCAAGACCCGTCGGGAGGGAATTCACCCCTCCACTTT
CASSQDPSGGNSPLHF
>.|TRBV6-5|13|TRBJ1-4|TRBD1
TGTGCCAGCAGCCGCGGGACAGGTGAAAAACTGTTTTTT
CASSRGTGEKLFF
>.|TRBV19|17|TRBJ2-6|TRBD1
TGTGCCAGTAGCCCGGGACAGGGAAGCTCTGGGGCCAACGTCCTGACTTTC
CASSPGQGSSGANVLTF
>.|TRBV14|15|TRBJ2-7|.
TGTGCCAGCAGCCAAGAGGCAGGGTCGTTTAACGAGCAGTACTTC
CASSQEAGSFNEQYF
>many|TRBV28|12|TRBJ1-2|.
TGTGCCAGCACCCGGGGGGGGAGGGGCTACACCTTC
CASTRGGRGYTF
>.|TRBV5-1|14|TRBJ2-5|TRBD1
TGCGCCAGCAGCTTATTGACAGGGGACGAGACCCAGTACTTC
CASSLLTGDETQYF
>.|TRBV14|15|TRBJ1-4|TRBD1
TGTGCCAGCAGCCCGACCAGGGGGCCAAATGAAAAACTGTTTTTT
CASSPTRGPNEKLFF
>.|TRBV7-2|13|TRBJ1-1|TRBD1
TGTGCCAGCAGCGGTAGGGGACAGGTTGTAGCTTTCTTT
CASSGRGQVVAFF